A selection of T cell receptor beta chains follows, all from one sample in a study of T cells in Graves' hyperthyroidism and ophthalmopathy. TCRdb used MiXCR to reprocess the multiplex PCR reads, holding one entry per CDR3 protein. The sample shows some 400,000 distinct CDR3 sequences, roughly 13% of them seen only once. Sequencing was carried out using blood. The receptors were sampled from a young man with Graves' hyperthyroidism that later progressed to Graves' ophthalmopathy. CDR3s include the opening cysteine and the closing phenylalanine or tryptophan. The D gene is left open where the match is weak. The listing skips clone size in some rows; elsewhere it reads once, few, many or a size class.

d_call: NA
j_call: TRBJ1-1
clone_size: NA
v_call: TRBV19
cdr3_aa: CASSWFLEAFF
cdr3_nt: TGTGCCAGTAGTTGGTTCCTTGAAGCTTTCTTT

d_call: NA
j_call: TRBJ2-7
clone_size: NA
v_call: TRBV6-1
cdr3_aa: CASRDIGAYEQYF
cdr3_nt: TGTGCCAGCAGGGACATCGGGGCCTACGAGCAGTACTTC

d_call: NA
j_call: TRBJ1-5
clone_size: many
v_call: TRBV20-1
cdr3_aa: CSARSQVDNQPQHF
cdr3_nt: TGCAGTGCTAGATCACAGGTTGACAATCAGCCCCAGCATTTT

d_call: NA
j_call: TRBJ2-7
clone_size: NA
v_call: TRBV20-1
cdr3_aa: CSAWAGPTYEQYF
cdr3_nt: TGCAGTGCCTGGGCTGGACCCACCTACGAGCAGTACTTC

d_call: NA
j_call: TRBJ2-6
clone_size: few
v_call: TRBV5-5
cdr3_aa: CASSLWITGANVLTF
cdr3_nt: TGTGCCAGCAGCTTGTGGATCACTGGGGCCAACGTCCTGACTTTC

d_call: NA
j_call: TRBJ1-5
clone_size: many
v_call: TRBV12-3/TRBV12-4
cdr3_aa: CASSTQGVYQPQHF
cdr3_nt: TGTGCCAGCAGCACGCAGGGAGTTTATCAGCCCCAGCATTTT

d_call: NA
j_call: TRBJ1-2
clone_size: many
v_call: TRBV20-1
cdr3_aa: CSAILGGAGDYGYTF
cdr3_nt: TGCAGTGCTATACTCGGGGGGGCGGGAGACTATGGCTACACCTTC

d_call: NA
j_call: TRBJ1-6
clone_size: NA
v_call: TRBV4-1
cdr3_aa: CASSQDVDSPLHF
cdr3_nt: TGCGCCAGCAGCCAAGATGTCGATTCACCCCTCCACTTT

d_call: NA
j_call: TRBJ2-7
clone_size: NA
v_call: TRBV4-1
cdr3_aa: CASSQDLSQITQYF
cdr3_nt: TGCGCCAGCAGCCAAGATCTGAGTCAGATCACGCAGTACTTC

d_call: NA
j_call: TRBJ1-6
clone_size: many
v_call: TRBV6-1
cdr3_aa: CASSSGHMGNSPLHF
cdr3_nt: TGTGCCAGCAGTTCAGGGCATATGGGGAATTCACCCCTCCACTTT

d_call: NA
j_call: TRBJ2-7
clone_size: NA
v_call: TRBV7-2
cdr3_aa: CASSFGMGPNLYEQYF
cdr3_nt: TGTGCCAGCAGCTTCGGGATGGGTCCTAACCTCTACGAGCAGTACTTC

d_call: TRBD1
j_call: TRBJ1-1
clone_size: few
v_call: TRBV10-1
cdr3_aa: CASSETRGPNTEAFF
cdr3_nt: TGCGCCAGCAGTGAGACAAGGGGGCCGAACACTGAAGCTTTCTTT

d_call: NA
j_call: TRBJ1-1
clone_size: many
v_call: TRBV6-2/TRBV6-3
cdr3_aa: CASSYTRQAAATEAFF
cdr3_nt: TGTGCCAGCAGTTACACTCGGCAGGCGGCGGCCACTGAAGCTTTCTTT

d_call: NA
j_call: TRBJ1-6
clone_size: NA
v_call: TRBV5-6
cdr3_aa: CASSPMGAYNSPLHF
cdr3_nt: TGTGCCAGCAGCCCCATGGGAGCCTATAATTCACCCCTCCACTTT

d_call: NA
j_call: TRBJ1-2
clone_size: NA
v_call: TRBV20-1
cdr3_aa: CSALYRENYGYTF
cdr3_nt: TGCAGTGCCCTATACAGGGAAAACTATGGCTACACCTTC

d_call: NA
j_call: TRBJ2-4
clone_size: NA
v_call: TRBV5-6
cdr3_aa: CASSFGANIQYF
cdr3_nt: TGTGCCAGCAGCTTCGGGGCAAACATTCAGTACTTC

d_call: NA
j_call: TRBJ2-5
clone_size: few
v_call: TRBV28
cdr3_aa: CASSFRRPGQETQYF
cdr3_nt: TGTGCCAGCAGTTTTCGGCGGCCGGGACAAGAGACCCAGTACTTC

d_call: NA
j_call: TRBJ2-7
clone_size: many
v_call: TRBV7-8
cdr3_aa: CASSLAAYPTYEQYF
cdr3_nt: TGTGCCAGCAGCTTAGCGGCCTACCCGACCTACGAGCAGTACTTC

d_call: TRBD1
j_call: TRBJ1-3
clone_size: many
v_call: TRBV12-3/TRBV12-4
cdr3_aa: CASRQGAGNTIYF
cdr3_nt: TGTGCCAGCCGACAGGGTGCAGGAAACACCATATATTTT

d_call: NA
j_call: TRBJ1-1
clone_size: many
v_call: TRBV3-1
cdr3_aa: CASSHIFATVEKDTEAFF
cdr3_nt: TGTGCCAGCAGCCATATCTTTGCAACAGTCGAAAAGGACACTGAAGCTTTCTTT

d_call: NA
j_call: TRBJ2-7
clone_size: many
v_call: TRBV7-9
cdr3_aa: CASRGGEYEQYF
cdr3_nt: TGCGCCAGCAGAGGGGGAGAATACGAGCAGTACTTC

d_call: TRBD2
j_call: TRBJ2-1
clone_size: NA
v_call: TRBV19
cdr3_aa: CASSISGGDEQFF
cdr3_nt: TGTGCCAGTAGTATAAGCGGGGGCGATGAGCAGTTCTTC

d_call: NA
j_call: TRBJ1-2
clone_size: NA
v_call: TRBV20-1
cdr3_aa: CSARDLDKIVRYGYTF
cdr3_nt: TGCAGTGCTAGAGATCTGGACAAGATAGTTCGTTATGGCTACACCTTC

d_call: NA
j_call: TRBJ2-7
clone_size: many
v_call: TRBV5-1
cdr3_aa: CASSLASASYEQYF
cdr3_nt: TGCGCCAGCAGCTTGGCGTCTGCTTCCTACGAGCAGTACTTC